The clone carrying this T cell receptor (beta chain) was recorded only once. Its specificity is unknown. This entry belongs to a study of T cell responses to AZD1222 COVID-19 vaccine. Germline V gene lookup returns CDR1 KGHSH and CDR2 LQKENI. The CDR3 length is 17 residues. Trimming took 2 bases from V and 1 from J; bases not matched to a gene: 6. General study results and limits: Spike-specific TCR breadth and depth both grew after two AZD1222 doses. Nearly half of the spike-specific TCRs reportedly recognize variant regions that carry no mutations.

Generated by immunoSEQ multiplex PCR, the TCRdb table keeps only in-frame clones and is missing some. The table lists under 50,000 clones, around three quarters of them singletons. This specimen consisted of peripheral blood, obtained 28 days after the second dose of the MenACWY control vaccine. This receptor was identified in an adult who received the MenACWY meningococcal vaccine as a control. The chain uses TRBV18 and TRBJ2-2, with 8 bases lining up with TRBD2. For the CDR3, the DNA is TGTGCCAGCTCACCATGGTCCAGCGGGAGGAACACCGGGGAGCTGTTTTTT. Protein: CASSPWSSGRNTGELFF.